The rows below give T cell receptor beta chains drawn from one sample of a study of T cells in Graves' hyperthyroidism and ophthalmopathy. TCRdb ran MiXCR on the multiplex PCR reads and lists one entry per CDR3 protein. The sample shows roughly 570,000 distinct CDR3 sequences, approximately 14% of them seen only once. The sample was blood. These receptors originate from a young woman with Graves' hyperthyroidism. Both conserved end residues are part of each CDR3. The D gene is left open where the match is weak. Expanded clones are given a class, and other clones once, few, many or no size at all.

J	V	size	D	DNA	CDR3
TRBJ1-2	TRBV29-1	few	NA	TGCAGCGTTTTCGACTCATATGGCTACACCTTC	CSVFDSYGYTF
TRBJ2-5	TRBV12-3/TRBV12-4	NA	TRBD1	TGTGCCAGCAGTCTGGGACAGGGGGCAGAGACCCAGTACTTC	CASSLGQGAETQYF
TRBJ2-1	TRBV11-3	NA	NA	TGTGCCAGCAGCTTCATTAACGGGAATGAGCAGTTCTTC	CASSFINGNEQFF
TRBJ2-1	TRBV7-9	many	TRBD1	TGTGCCAGCAGCTTAGCTACAGGGACAGGAAACAGGTATCAGTTCTTC	CASSLATGTGNRYQFF
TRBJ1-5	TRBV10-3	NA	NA	TGTGCCATCAGTGGGACAGAGGGCCAGCCCCAGCATTTT	CAISGTEGQPQHF
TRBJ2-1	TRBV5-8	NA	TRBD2	TGCGCCAGCACCCCTCAGCTAGCGGGGAACAATGAGCAGTTCTTC	CASTPQLAGNNEQFF
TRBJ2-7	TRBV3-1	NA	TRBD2	TGTGCCAGCAGCCAAACAAGTAGCAGCGGGAGTACTACTTACGAGCAGTACTTC	CASSQTSSSGSTTYEQYF
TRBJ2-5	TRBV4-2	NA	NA	TGTGCCAGCGGAGCGGGCCAAGAGACCCAGTACTTC	CASGAGQETQYF
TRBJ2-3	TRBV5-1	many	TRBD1	TGCGCCAGCATGACGCGGGACAGGGCCACAGATACGCAGTATTTT	CASMTRDRATDTQYF
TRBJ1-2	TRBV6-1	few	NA	TGTGCCAGCAGTCAGGACACGCAGAGCTATGGCTACACCTTC	CASSQDTQSYGYTF
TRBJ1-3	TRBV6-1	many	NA	TGTGCCAGCAGTCGCGGACAGTACCGATCTGGAAACACCATATATTTT	CASSRGQYRSGNTIYF
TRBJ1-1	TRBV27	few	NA	TGTGCCAGCAGTTTCCGACACGACGGTGAAGCTTTCTTT	CASSFRHDGEAFF
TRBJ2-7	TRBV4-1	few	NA	TGCGCCAGCAGCCAAGAATCGGGATCCTACGAGCAGTACTTC	CASSQESGSYEQYF
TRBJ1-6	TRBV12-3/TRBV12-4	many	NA	TGTGCCAGCAGTTTAAAGAATATGTCACCCCTCCACTTT	CASSLKNMSPLHF
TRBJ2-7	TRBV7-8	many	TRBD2	TGTGCCAGCAGCTTAGCTAGCGGGGGTCAAGACTCCTACGAGCAGTACTTC	CASSLASGGQDSYEQYF
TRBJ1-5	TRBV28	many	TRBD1	TGTGCCAGCCGGACAGGGTTTAATCAGCCCCAGCATTTT	CASRTGFNQPQHF
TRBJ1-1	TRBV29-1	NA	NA	TGCAGCGTTGACAGGAAAGGTGCTGAAGCTTTCTTT	CSVDRKGAEAFF
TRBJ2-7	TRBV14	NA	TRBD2	TGTGCCAGCAGCCAAGGGACTAGCGGGAATACGGGGGAGCAGTACTTC	CASSQGTSGNTGEQYF
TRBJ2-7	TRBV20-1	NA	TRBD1	TGCAGTGCTAGTCCCCGGGACAGGGGGTACGAGCAGTACTTC	CSASPRDRGYEQYF
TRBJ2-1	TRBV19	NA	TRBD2	TGTGCCAGTAGTATTCTGGCGGGGGGCTTGGATGAGCAGTTCTTC	CASSILAGGLDEQFF
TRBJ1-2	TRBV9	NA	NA	TGTGCCAGCAGGTCCGGGGGGGGCGACTATGGCTACACCTTC	CASRSGGGDYGYTF
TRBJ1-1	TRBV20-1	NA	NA	TGCAGTGCTAGGCTATACGGCTACCAGAACACTGAAGCTTTCTTT	CSARLYGYQNTEAFF
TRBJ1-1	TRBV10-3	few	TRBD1	TGTGCCATCAGTGAGAGGACAGGGGACCCCCGTGGCACTGAAGCTTTCTTT	CAISERTGDPRGTEAFF
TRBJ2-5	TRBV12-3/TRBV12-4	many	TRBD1	TGTGCCAGCAGTTTATCGCACAGGGGGCGGTTTTGGGAAGAGACCCAGTACTTC	CASSLSHRGRFWEETQYF
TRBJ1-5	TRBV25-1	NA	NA	TGTGCCAGCAGGGGACCCCCTGTTGGCTATCAGCCCCAGCATTTT	CASRGPPVGYQPQHF
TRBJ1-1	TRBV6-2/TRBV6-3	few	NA	TGTGCCAGCAGTTACTCGAAGTTCCAGGCCCTGGACACTGAAGCTTTCTTT	CASSYSKFQALDTEAFF
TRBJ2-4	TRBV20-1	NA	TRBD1	TGCAGTGCGTCACGGCCAGGGGGCGACATTCAGTACTTC	CSASRPGGDIQYF
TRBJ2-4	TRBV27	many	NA	TGTGCCAGCAGTTTAGAAGGTCCGATATTTGGAAACATTCAGTACTTC	CASSLEGPIFGNIQYF
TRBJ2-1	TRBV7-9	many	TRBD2	TGTGCCAGCAGCCCGCGGACTAGCATCCATGAGCAGTTCTTC	CASSPRTSIHEQFF
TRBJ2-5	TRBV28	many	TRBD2	TGTGCCAGCAGCTCGGGACTAGCGGGAGGGAAAGAGACCCAGTACTTC	CASSSGLAGGKETQYF
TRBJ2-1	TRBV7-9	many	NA	TGTGCCAGCAGCCAATTAGGGGACTTTCACAATGAGCAGTTCTTC	CASSQLGDFHNEQFF
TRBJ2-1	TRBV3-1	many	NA	TGTGCCAGCAGTCCGGACTTCTACAATGAGCAGTTCTTC	CASSPDFYNEQFF
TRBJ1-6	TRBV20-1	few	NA	TGCAGTGCTAGCCCTACAGCCAATTCACCCCTCCACTTT	CSASPTANSPLHF
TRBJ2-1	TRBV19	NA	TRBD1	TGTGCCTCGACAGGGCTTATCAATGAGCAGTTCTTC	CASTGLINEQFF
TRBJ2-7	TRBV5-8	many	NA	TGTGCCAGCAAGGTACAGCTGCGACACGAGCAGTACTTC	CASKVQLRHEQYF
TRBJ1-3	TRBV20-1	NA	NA	TGCAGTGCTAGACCCCCAGGTTCTGGAAACACCATATATTTT	CSARPPGSGNTIYF
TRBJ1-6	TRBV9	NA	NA	TGTGCCAGCAGCGAGTGGGCCGAATCACCCCTCCACTTT	CASSEWAESPLHF
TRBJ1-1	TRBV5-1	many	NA	TGCGCCAGCAGCTTGGGCAGGGGACGGTGGACTGAAGCTTTCTTT	CASSLGRGRWTEAFF
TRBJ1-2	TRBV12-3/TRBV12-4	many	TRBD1	TGTGCCAGCAGCCAACCCCCAGGGGGTGGGACCTATGGCTACACCTTC	CASSQPPGGGTYGYTF
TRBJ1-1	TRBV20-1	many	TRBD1	TGCAGTGCTGCGACAGGGGGCGGGTTCGGCACTGAAGCTTTCTTT	CSAATGGGFGTEAFF
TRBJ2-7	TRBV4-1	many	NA	TGCGCCAGCAGCCTCTCCGACAGGTACTACGAGCAGTACTTC	CASSLSDRYYEQYF